These 32 T cell receptor beta chains were sequenced from one sample in a study of CD8+ T cells in alopecia areata. Reverse transcription of extracted RNA yielded cDNA, which provided the sequencing template. Profiled with immunoSEQ multiplex PCR; TCRdb holds only in-frame clones, not every one. The sample consists of more than 95,000 clones, more than 30% of them appearing once. The specimen sequenced was CD4+ T cells sorted from blood. These receptor sequences come from a human donor with alopecia areata.

The rearrangement uses TRBV19 and TRBJ2-7; the match to TRBD1 covers 7 bases. The CDR3 spans 14 residues. The germline CDR1 and CDR2 sequences are LNHDA and SQIVND (reference sequence). Unmatched junction bases numbered 5, after V lost 6 bases and J lost 0 bases. The CDR3 DNA sequence: TGTGCCAGTAGCGACAGGGCTTACTCCTACGAGCAGTACTTC. This gives the protein CASSDRAYSYEQYF.

The gene calls are TRBV30 and TRBJ2-1; no definite D call. Trimming stripped 0 bases from V and 2 bases from J, with 5 bases between. Germline CDR1 GTSNPN, CDR2 SVGIG (reference sequence). This CDR3 region has 13 residues. CDR3 bases: TGTGCCTGGAGTGTAAGTCCCTACAATGAGCAGTTCTTC. This sequence encodes CAWSVSPYNEQFF. Full variable domain (missing parts from reference TRBV30 and TRBJ2-1): SQTIHQWPATLVQPVGSPLSLECTVEGTSNPNLYWYRQAAGRGLQLLFYSVGIGQISSEVPQNLSASRPQDRQFILSSKKLLLSDSGFYLCAWSVSPYNEQFFGPGTRLTVL.

This rearrangement joins TRBV9 to TRBJ2-7; possibly TRBD1 or TRBD2 for D (6 bases each). The CDR3 totals 15 residues. With 0 bases removed from V and 0 bases from J, the gap between germline ends came to 10 bases. CDR1 SGDLS and CDR2 YYNGEE come from the germline V gene. CDR3 DNA sequence: TGTGCCAGCAGCGTAGGGCGGGACAACTCCTACGAGCAGTACTTC. Amino acids: CASSVGRDNSYEQYF.

The V call is TRBV28, the J call TRBJ2-7, with a weak D call TRBD2 (6 bases). Trimming removed 5 bases from V and 2 bases from J, with 16 bases in between. The germline V gene has CDR1 MDHEN and CDR2 SYDVKM. This CDR3 region has 15 residues. The CDR3, as DNA: TGTGCCAGCAGTCCGCGACTAGTCCCGCCCTACGAGCAGTACTTC. Translated: CASSPRLVPPYEQYF.

The chain combines TRBV29-1 with TRBJ1-3; TRBD1 matches at 7 bases. There are 15 residues in the CDR3. With V trimmed by 1 base and J by 2 bases, 5 bases remained unmatched. Germline-derived CDR1 and CDR2 are SQVTM and ANQGSEA. CDR3 bases: TGCAGCGTTGAAGGACAGGGTGTACCTGGAAACACCATATATTTT. It encodes CSVEGQGVPGNTIYF.

Of note for this clone: Compared with germline, one end of the junction differs, possibly owing to a read error. The chain has TRBV2 and TRBJ1-2; D is ambiguous. CDR3 length equals 13 residues. Germline V gene data show CDR1 as SNHLY and CDR2 as FYNNEI. Here the CDR3 reads CASSEALPPSTDF. DNA of the CDR3: TGTGCCAGCAGTGAAGCGCTCCCCCCTTCGACGGACTTC.

This chain connects TRBV29-1 to TRBJ2-1, with D possibly being TRBD1 (5 bases). CDR1 is SQVTM, CDR2 ANQGSEA, per germline. The CDR3 spans 11 residues. V lost 8 bases and J lost 9, with 14 bases in between. For the CDR3, the DNA is TGCAGCTTGTTAGGGGAATTTGAGCAGTTCTTC. It specifies CSLLGEFEQFF.

This clone was observed a handful of times. This sequence joins TRBV18 and TRBJ1-4, with a possible D match to TRBD1 (6 bases). The germline V gene encodes CDR1 KGHSH and CDR2 LQKENI. This CDR3 is built from 16 residues. The V end was cut by 3 bases, the J end by 2 bases, with 13 bases between. CDR3 sequence reads: CASSPYRDGTNEKLFF. In nucleotides, the CDR3 is TGTGCCAGCTCACCCTACAGGGATGGGACTAATGAAAAACTGTTTTTT.

The J gene is TRBJ1-1, the V gene TRBV20-1, with D possibly being TRBD1 (5 bases). The CDR3 is 11 amino acids. V was trimmed by 2 bases and J by 6 bases, leaving 7 bases between them. CDR1 and CDR2 from the germline V gene are DFQATT and SNEGSKA (reference sequence). CDR3 loop: CSARHRPEAFF. CDR3 DNA: TGCAGTGCTAGACACAGGCCTGAAGCTTTCTTT.

This chain links TRBV7-3 with TRBJ1-2; possibly TRBD1 for D (5 bases). Germline V gene lookup returns CDR1 SGHTA and CDR2 FQGTGA. The CDR3 has 16 amino acids. V was shortened by 0 bases and J by 0 bases, with 11 bases between the two germline ends. This chain's CDR3 is CASSLTSTGANYGYTF. As DNA, the CDR3 is TGTGCCAGCAGCTTAACGTCGACGGGGGCTAACTATGGCTACACCTTC.

V and J are TRBV9 and TRBJ2-7, with a tentative D call TRBD1 (6 bases). Trimming removed 0 bases at V and 0 bases at J, with 10 bases between. The germline V gene has CDR1 SGDLS and CDR2 YYNGEE. The CDR3 covers 15 residues. CDR3: CASSVGDILSYEQYF. CDR3 in DNA: TGTGCCAGCAGCGTAGGGGACATCCTCTCCTACGAGCAGTACTTC.

V is TRBV28 and J is TRBJ2-5, with D possibly being TRBD1 or TRBD2 (5 bases each). The germline CDR1 and CDR2 sequences are MDHEN and SYDVKM. V was shortened by 2 bases and J by 5 bases, with 15 bases between the two germline ends. This CDR3 region has 15 residues. The CDR3 nucleotides are TGTGCCAGCAGTTTAAAGGGGAGAACACGGGAGACCCAGTACTTC. Translating gives CASSLKGRTRETQYF.

DNA of the CDR3: TGTGCCATCAGTGGTGGGACTAGCGGGAGTTGGACAGATACGCAGTATTTT. Translation gives CAISGGTSGSWTDTQYF. The chain links TRBV10-3 to TRBJ2-3; TRBD2 aligns across 14 bases. CDR1 and CDR2 (germline): ENHRY, SYGVKD. The V gene end was trimmed by 4 bases and the J gene end by 3 bases; junction bases not matched to a gene: 6. The CDR3 sequence is 17 residues long.

The chain has TRBV5-1 and TRBJ2-1; tentative D call: TRBD2 (5 bases). V lost 7 bases and J 9 bases, leaving 20 bases between the germline ends. The CDR3 is 14 amino acids. CDR1 is SGHRS, CDR2 YFSETQ, per germline. The CDR3 coding sequence is TGCGCCAGCTCCCGGAACATTCTAGCCCCTGAGCAGTTCTTC. Its protein product is CASSRNILAPEQFF.

For the CDR3, the DNA is TGCGCCAGCAGCCAAGAGGTAGGGAGCTACGAGCAGTACTTC. This translates into CASSQEVGSYEQYF. The rearrangement joins TRBV4-3 to TRBJ2-7; a possible D gene is TRBD2 (5 bases). In germline, CDR1 is LGHNA, CDR2 YSLEER. CDR3 size: 14 residues. V lost 0 bases to trimming and J lost 3 bases, with 9 bases between them.

A remark on this clone: Other DNA variants within this sample encode the same CDR3. The V and J genes are TRBV5-1 and TRBJ1-5; D is perhaps TRBD1 (6 bases). This CDR3 contains 14 residues. Trimming removed 0 bases at V and 2 bases at J, with 6 bases between. Germline CDR1 SGHRS, CDR2 YFSETQ. The CDR3 bases are TGCGCCAGCAGCTTGGCAGGGGGCAATCAGCCCCAGCATTTT. Residues: CASSLAGGNQPQHF.

The chain uses TRBV29-1 and TRBJ2-1; 7 bases match TRBD2. This CDR3 spans 16 amino acids. Germline V gene sequence: CDR1 SQVTM, CDR2 ANQGSEA. V gave up 4 bases and J gave up 2 bases; unmatched junction bases: 11. The CDR3 DNA is TGCAGCGTTGGCGGCCGTGGGGGGGGAGCCTACAATGAGCAGTTCTTC. Amino acids: CSVGGRGGGAYNEQFF.

DNA of the CDR3: TGTGCCAGCACCGCCGCGGGGAAGGAAGGACCCCTCCACTTT. Translated: CASTAAGKEGPLHF. The chain uses TRBV6-6 and TRBJ1-6, with D hard to call. The CDR3 covers 14 residues. The ends were cut back, 7 bases at V and 12 bases at J, with 19 bases in the middle. Germline CDR1 MNHNY, CDR2 SVGAGI (reference sequence).

V gene TRBV7-2 combines with J gene TRBJ1-5; D is undetermined. V was trimmed by 5 bases and J by 7 bases, leaving 9 bases between them. The CDR3 is made up of 12 amino acids. Per germline, CDR1 SGHTA and CDR2 FQGNSA. The CDR3: CASSPTGQPQHF. For the CDR3, the DNA is TGTGCCAGCAGCCCCACCGGGCAGCCCCAGCATTTT.

A few counts support this clone. The chain is built from TRBV12-5 and TRBJ2-3; D is ambiguous. V was clipped by 3 bases and J by 6 bases, with 13 bases between them. The CDR3 is made up of 14 amino acids. The germline CDR1 and CDR2 sequences are LGHNT and FRNRAP. The CDR3 DNA sequence: TGTGCTAGTGGTTTCGGCTTCTCCCTTGATACGCAGTATTTT. It codes for CASGFGFSLDTQYF. Drawing the rest from reference TRBV12-5 and TRBJ2-3, the complete variable domain is DARVTQTPRHKVTEMGQEVTMRCQPILGHNTVFWYRQTMMQGLELLAYFRNRAPLDDSGMPKDRFSAEMPDATLATLKIQPSEPRDSAVYFCASGFGFSLDTQYFGPGTRLTVL.

Notes on this clone: Other nucleotide sequences from this sample produce the same CDR3. The chain links TRBV30 to TRBJ2-1; possibly TRBD2 for D (6 bases). V lost 5 bases to trimming and J lost 8 bases, with 13 bases between them. Germline CDR1 reads GTSNPN; CDR2 reads SVGIG (reference sequence). The CDR3 totals 12 residues. Here the CDR3 reads CAWSSGGDEQFF. CDR3 in DNA: TGTGCCTGGTCTTCAGGAGGGGATGAGCAGTTCTTC.

With regard to this clone: A much larger clone differs from this one at a single base, so this may be a read error. V usage is TRBV7-2 and J usage is TRBJ2-3; 14 bases fit TRBD2. From germline, CDR1 is SGHTA and CDR2 FQGNSA. CDR3 length: 15 residues. V was clipped by 5 bases and J by 6 bases; unmatched bases: 4. CDR3 loop: CASSPWTSGRDTQYF. In DNA form, the CDR3 reads TGTGCCAGCAGCCCGTGGACTAGCGGGAGGGATACGCAGTATTTT. Full variable domain (outside the CDR3, taken from reference TRBV7-2 and TRBJ2-3): GAGVSQSPSNKVTEKGKDVELRCDPISGHTALYWYRQSLGQGLEFLIYFQGNSAPDKSGLPSDRFSAERTGGSVSTLTIQRTQQEDSAVYLCASSPWTSGRDTQYFGPGTRLTVL.

There are a few counts of this clone. This chain links TRBV29-1 with TRBJ2-1; either TRBD1 or TRBD2 may fit D (6 bases each). Trimming took off 7 bases at V and 4 bases at J, with 17 bases between the two ends. The CDR3 length is 14 residues. Per the germline V gene, CDR1 is SQVTM and CDR2 is ANQGSEA. CDR3 protein: CSAGARGVYNEQFF. The CDR3, as DNA: TGCAGCGCCGGCGCAAGGGGGGTGTACAATGAGCAGTTCTTC.

The rearrangement links TRBV29-1 to TRBJ1-4; D gene unclear. Looked up from germline, CDR1 is SQVTM and CDR2 is ANQGSEA. CDR3 length: 13 residues. Deletions cut 1 base from V and 11 bases from J, with 14 bases between. This chain's CDR3 is CSVEVAGHFKLFF. The CDR3 DNA reads TGCAGCGTTGAAGTCGCGGGCCACTTTAAACTGTTTTTT. Combining the CDR3 with reference TRBV29-1 and TRBJ1-4 gives the whole variable domain SAVISQKPSRDICQRGTSLTIQCQVDSQVTMMFWYRQQPGQSLTLIATANQGSEATYESGFVIDKFPISRPNLTFSTLTVSNMSPEDSSIYLCSVEVAGHFKLFFGSGTQLSVL.

The rearrangement uses TRBV4-3 and TRBJ2-3; TRBD1 matches at 10 bases. V lost 0 bases, J lost 9 bases, and 0 bases stayed unmatched. The length of the CDR3 is 13 residues. Per germline, CDR1 LGHNA and CDR2 YSLEER. The CDR3 sequence is CASSQEGQGTQYF. The CDR3, as DNA: TGCGCCAGCAGCCAAGAGGGACAGGGGACGCAGTATTTT.

The chain uses TRBV29-1 and TRBJ1-1, with D perhaps matching TRBD1 (6 bases). The CDR3 is 13 amino acids. V dropped 7 bases and J dropped 0 bases, with 12 bases sitting between them. Per the germline V gene, CDR1 is SQVTM and CDR2 is ANQGSEA. The CDR3 DNA reads TGCAGCGGGCACAGGGATTTGAACACTGAAGCTTTCTTT. Its protein is CSGHRDLNTEAFF.

CDR3 sequence: CASSVVNEQFF. As DNA, the CDR3 is TGTGCCAGTAGTGTCGTTAATGAGCAGTTCTTC. The chain is built from TRBV19 and TRBJ2-1; the D is unclear. Trimming shortened V by 5 bases and J by 7 bases, and 6 bases separated the two germline ends. This CDR3 spans 11 amino acids. Germline assignment: CDR1 LNHDA and CDR2 SQIVND (reference sequence).

Only a few counts were recorded for this clone. Other DNA sequences of this sample code for an identical CDR3. This sequence joins TRBV5-6 and TRBJ2-3, with D unclear. Trimming took off 4 bases at V and 3 bases at J, with 9 bases between the two ends. This CDR3 comprises 13 residues. Germline V CDR1 and CDR2: SGHDT, YYEEEE. Written as DNA, the CDR3 is TGTGCCAGCAGCCTTCTGAGGACAGATACGCAGTATTTT. This encodes CASSLLRTDTQYF.

This sequence joins TRBV30 and TRBJ1-1; weak D call: TRBD1 (5 bases). CDR3 length: 15 amino acids. The V end was cut by 2 bases, the J end by 1 base, with 14 bases between. Germline CDR1 reads GTSNPN; CDR2 reads SVGIG (reference sequence). DNA for the CDR3: TGTGCCTGGAGTAGACCCCAGGGAACGAACACTGAAGCTTTCTTT. Its translation is CAWSRPQGTNTEAFF.

The chain links TRBV29-1 to TRBJ1-1; D gene unclear. The CDR3 is made up of 12 amino acids. V was trimmed by 6 bases and J by 0 bases, leaving 8 bases between them. Germline values: CDR1 SQVTM, CDR2 ANQGSEA. In DNA form, the CDR3 reads TGCAGCGTCGCTACGATGAACACTGAAGCTTTCTTT. Amino acids: CSVATMNTEAFF.

There are a few counts of this clone. The chain is built from TRBV28 and TRBJ1-5; a weak D match, TRBD1 (5 bases). This CDR3 has 16 amino acids. Trimming cost V 6 bases and J 2 bases, with 17 bases left between them. Germline assignment: CDR1 MDHEN and CDR2 SYDVKM. CDR3 coding DNA: TGTGCCAGCAGCACCCCCCTAGGGGACGGCAATCAGCCCCAGCATTTT. It encodes CASSTPLGDGNQPQHF.

The rearrangement links TRBV28 to TRBJ2-3; D is perhaps TRBD1 (5 bases). This CDR3 is built from 14 residues. The V gene's germline CDR1 is MDHEN and CDR2 SYDVKM. V was clipped by 4 bases and J by 1 base, with 9 bases between them. The CDR3 DNA reads TGTGCCAGCAGTTCAGGGCAGGGCACAGATACGCAGTATTTT. Its translation is CASSSGQGTDTQYF.